A selection of T cell receptor beta chains follows, all from one sample in a study of Ad26.COV2.S vaccination and SARS-CoV-2 variants. The protocol was immunoSEQ multiplex PCR, while the TCRdb copy is restricted to in-frame clones and leaves out a portion. The sample lists 300,000 to 350,000 clones, about nine tenths seen once, with about 5% in the top ten. Sequencing used peripheral blood, obtained in a trial of Ad26.COV2.S vaccine versus placebo. These receptor sequences come from a person aged 18-65 years who received the Ad26.COV2.S COVID-19 vaccine or a placebo. Both conserved end residues are part of each CDR3. The order of the fields is V gene, clone size, D gene, J gene, CDR3 DNA, CDR3 protein. The D gene is left open where the match is weak. A clone size is listed for some rows: how often the clone was seen (once, few, many), or a class if it is expanded.

V gene: TRBV9; clone size: .; D gene: .; J gene: TRBJ2-3; CDR3 DNA: TGTGCCAGCGAACCGGTACCCTCCGGCACAGATACGCAGTATTTT; CDR3 protein: CASEPVPSGTDTQYF
V gene: TRBV4-3; clone size: .; D gene: .; J gene: TRBJ2-3; CDR3 DNA: TGCGCCAGCAGCCAAGATGATAGTTACACAGATACGCAGTATTTT; CDR3 protein: CASSQDDSYTDTQYF
V gene: TRBV6-6; clone size: once; D gene: TRBD1; J gene: TRBJ2-7; CDR3 DNA: TGTGCCAGCAGTTCCAGGACAGGGGACGATCCTCACGAGCAGTACTTC; CDR3 protein: CASSSRTGDDPHEQYF
V gene: TRBV27; clone size: .; D gene: TRBD1; J gene: TRBJ2-7; CDR3 DNA: TGTGCCAGCAGTACTACGACAGGGGGCTACGAGCAGTACTTC; CDR3 protein: CASSTTTGGYEQYF
V gene: TRBV29-1; clone size: .; D gene: .; J gene: TRBJ1-2; CDR3 DNA: TGCAGCGTCGGTAGGGCCTCAAACTATGGCTACACCTTC; CDR3 protein: CSVGRASNYGYTF
V gene: TRBV19; clone size: .; D gene: TRBD2; J gene: TRBJ2-4; CDR3 DNA: TGTGCCAGTAACGAGGGGCCTGGCGGGGGTGACATTCAGTACTTC; CDR3 protein: CASNEGPGGGDIQYF
V gene: TRBV30; clone size: .; D gene: TRBD1; J gene: TRBJ1-6; CDR3 DNA: TGTGCCTCCCCGGCCGGGACAGGGCTATCCTCCTATAATTCACCCCTCCACTTT; CDR3 protein: CASPAGTGLSSYNSPLHF
V gene: TRBV5-1; clone size: once; D gene: .; J gene: TRBJ1-1; CDR3 DNA: TGCGCCAGCAGCTTGGTAACTGGGCCGACTGAAGCTTTCTTT; CDR3 protein: CASSLVTGPTEAFF
V gene: TRBV27; clone size: many; D gene: .; J gene: TRBJ2-7; CDR3 DNA: TGTGCCAGCAGCCATACAGGGCTCTACGAGCAGTACTTC; CDR3 protein: CASSHTGLYEQYF
V gene: TRBV4-1; clone size: .; D gene: TRBD1; J gene: TRBJ2-1; CDR3 DNA: TGCGCCAGCAGCCCGACAGGGGGCGCCTACAATGAGCAGTTCTTC; CDR3 protein: CASSPTGGAYNEQFF
V gene: TRBV29-1; clone size: .; D gene: TRBD2; J gene: TRBJ2-3; CDR3 DNA: TGCAGCGCGGCGGGAGGCCTCGGGAGGGATACGCAGTATTTT; CDR3 protein: CSAAGGLGRDTQYF
V gene: TRBV19; clone size: .; D gene: .; J gene: TRBJ2-6; CDR3 DNA: TGTGCCAGTAGAACACCGCACAGTGGGGCCAACGTCCTGACTTTC; CDR3 protein: CASRTPHSGANVLTF
V gene: TRBV19; clone size: once; D gene: TRBD1; J gene: TRBJ1-1; CDR3 DNA: TGTGCCAGTAGTATGGACAGGGGGAACACTGAAGCTTTCTTT; CDR3 protein: CASSMDRGNTEAFF
V gene: TRBV6-6; clone size: .; D gene: TRBD1; J gene: TRBJ1-2; CDR3 DNA: TGTGCCAGCAGTCTGAGGCTTCCGGGACAGGGTGTATCTGGTGGCTACACCTTC; CDR3 protein: CASSLRLPGQGVSGGYTF
V gene: TRBV4-3; clone size: .; D gene: TRBD2; J gene: TRBJ2-1; CDR3 DNA: TGCGCCAGCAGCCAAGATCCCGCTAGCGGTCGGTCCTACAATGAGCAGTTCTTC; CDR3 protein: CASSQDPASGRSYNEQFF
V gene: TRBV7-9; clone size: .; D gene: .; J gene: TRBJ2-1; CDR3 DNA: TGTGCCAGCAACGTCGGAGGGGCCTACAATGAGCAGTTCTTC; CDR3 protein: CASNVGGAYNEQFF
V gene: TRBV7-2; clone size: once; D gene: TRBD1; J gene: TRBJ1-6; CDR3 DNA: TGTGCCAGCAGCTCAGGGGACAGGTGGGCATATTCACCCCTCCACTTT; CDR3 protein: CASSSGDRWAYSPLHF
V gene: TRBV4-1; clone size: .; D gene: .; J gene: TRBJ2-1; CDR3 DNA: TGCGCCAGCAGCCCTCCTCGAAGGGGATCCTACAATGAGCAGTTCTTC; CDR3 protein: CASSPPRRGSYNEQFF
V gene: TRBV7-8; clone size: .; D gene: .; J gene: TRBJ1-4; CDR3 DNA: TGTGCCAGCAGCTCAAGACGGATCGCAACGCGGGGCGGCACTAATGAAAAACTGTTTTTT; CDR3 protein: CASSSRRIATRGGTNEKLFF
V gene: TRBV4-3; clone size: once; D gene: TRBD1; J gene: TRBJ1-2; CDR3 DNA: TGCGCCAGCAGCCAAGATGGGGGACAGGGTACTCGTGGCTACACCTTC; CDR3 protein: CASSQDGGQGTRGYTF